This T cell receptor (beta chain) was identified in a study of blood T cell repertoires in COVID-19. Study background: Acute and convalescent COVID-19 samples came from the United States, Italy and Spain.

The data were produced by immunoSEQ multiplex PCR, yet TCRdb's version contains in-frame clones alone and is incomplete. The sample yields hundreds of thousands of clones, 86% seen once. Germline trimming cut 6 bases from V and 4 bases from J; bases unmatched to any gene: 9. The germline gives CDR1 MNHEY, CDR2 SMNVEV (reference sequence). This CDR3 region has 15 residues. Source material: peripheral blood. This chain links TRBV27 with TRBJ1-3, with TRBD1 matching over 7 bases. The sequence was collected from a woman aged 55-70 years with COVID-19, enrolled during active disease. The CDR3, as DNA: TGTGCCAGCAGCGCGGAACAGGGGTCCGGAAACACCATATATTTT. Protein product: CASSAEQGSGNTIYF.